This T cell receptor (beta chain) was obtained from a study of cytomegalovirus exposure and HLA in healthy donors. Study-wide results and limits: The study recorded around 160 TCR beta chains that were cytomegalovirus-associated. The tendency of first-cohort TCR clusters to co-occur in the 90 to 150 validation repertoires was the finding of a later analysis.

A remark on this clone: Its antigen is not identified.

CDR1 is KGHSH and CDR2 is LQKENI in the germline V gene. The CDR3 runs 16 residues. V was clipped by 4 bases and J by 4 bases; unmatched bases: 6. TCRdb's copy holds only in-frame clones and misses some; the assay was immunoSEQ multiplex PCR. The data show 100,000 to 150,000 clones, about 90% seen once. Sequenced: PBMCs. This TCR was sampled from a woman under 30 in good health and CMV-seronegative. The chain employs TRBV18 and TRBJ2-2; 10 bases map to TRBD1. The CDR3 DNA reads as TGTGCCAGCTCACACCGACAGGGGGCCGTCACCGGGGAGCTGTTTTTT. This encodes CASSHRQGAVTGELFF.